The 23 T cell receptor beta chains listed next were all sequenced from one sample in a study of molecular identifiers for immune sequencing clone quantification (dated by TCRdb to 2016 to 2018). The library was prepared using PCR. Sequencer: NextSeq 500. TCRdb's own reprocessing of the public reads used fastp at Q25 and MiXCR and kept productive beta chains. Identical CDR3 proteins give one entry, which carries the most common genes and DNA. This sample has under 100,000 distinct CDR3 sequences in its table, and more than 20% of those were observed once. Roughly 0.76% of the sample belongs to the ten largest clones. The sample comprised naive CD8+ T cells from blood, with Jurkat cell RNA spiked in. What the cell subset or site label conveys for this sample: FACS-sorted CD8+CD4-CCR7+CD45RA+ naive T cells. Receptors originate from a human donor in good health. Some libraries in this study had Jurkat cell RNA spiked in.

This chain links TRBV18 with TRBJ2-7; D assignment may be TRBD1 or TRBD2 (5 bases each). The CDR3 contains 15 residues. Germline CDR1 reads KGHSH; CDR2 reads LQKENI. The V end lost 3 bases, the J end lost 0 bases, and 12 bases lay between the germline ends. The CDR3 bases are TGTGCCAGCTCACCTACGGGACCGCACTCCTACGAGCAGTACTTC. The encoded protein is CASSPTGPHSYEQYF.

This clonotype was counted only a few times. One junction end does not reproduce the germline sequence, and a read error may be involved. As DNA, the CDR3 is TGTGCCAGCAGTTTTGAAATAGCGGGACTATACAATGGGCAGTTCTTC. It translates to CASSFEIAGLYNGQFF. V is TRBV28 and J is TRBJ2-1; 8 nucleotides match TRBD2. This CDR3 has 16 residues. Germline lookup yields CDR1 MDHEN and CDR2 SYDVKM. Based on the CDR3 plus reference TRBV28 and TRBJ2-1, the full variable domain is DVKVTQSSRYLVKRTGEKVFLECVQDMDHENMFWYRQDPGLGLRLIYFSYDVKMKEKGDIPEGYSVSREKKERFSLILESASTNQTSMYLCASSFEIAGLYNGQFFGPGTRLTVL.

This clonotype was counted only a few times. The chain is built from TRBV11-2 and TRBJ1-6; perhaps TRBD1 as D (6 bases). Germline loops: CDR1 SGHAT, CDR2 FQNNGV. V was pared by 1 base and J by 0 bases, with 16 bases between. CDR3 length equals 19 residues. CDR3 amino acids: CASSLVPWTDSSYNSPLHF. Here the CDR3 DNA reads TGTGCCAGCAGCTTAGTACCGTGGACAGATAGCTCCTATAATTCACCCCTCCACTTT.

This clonotype was detected only once. One junction end does not reproduce the germline sequence, and a read error may be involved. J is TRBJ2-7 and V is TRBV19; D ambiguous. Germline values: CDR1 LNHDA, CDR2 SQIVND (reference sequence). This CDR3 comprises 11 residues. The CDR3 is CASSSHYELYF. The CDR3, as DNA: TGTGCCAGTAGTTCCCATTACGAGCTGTACTTC.

Points on this clonotype: A much larger clone lies one base from this, so it may be a read error. The gene calls are TRBV30 and TRBJ2-3; D unresolved. The germline CDR1 and CDR2 sequences are GTSNPN and SVGIG (reference sequence). This CDR3 comprises 14 residues. The chain's CDR3 is CAWSVAKFTDTQCF. The CDR3, as DNA: TGTGCCTGGAGTGTAGCTAAATTCACAGATACGCAGTGTTTT.

This clonotype was recorded a few times. The genes are TRBV6-6 and TRBJ1-5; 7 bases fit TRBD1. The CDR3 runs to 13 residues. V dropped 10 bases and J dropped 7; count of bases not matched to a gene: 10. Germline values: CDR1 MNHNY, CDR2 SVGAGI (reference sequence). The CDR3 nucleotides are TGTGCCACCGGGGGAGGGGGCAGGCAGCCCCAGCATTTT. This encodes CATGGGGRQPQHF.

This clonotype was seen repeatedly, ten times or more. The gene calls are TRBV7-9 and TRBJ1-1; D is possibly TRBD1 (5 bases). From germline, CDR1 is SEHNR and CDR2 FQNEAQ (reference sequence). The CDR3 has 14 residues. Trimming cost V 5 bases and J 1 base, with 11 bases left between them. The CDR3 DNA reads TGTGCCAGCAGCCCACCCGGGACGAACACTGAAGCTTTCTTT. This gives the protein CASSPPGTNTEAFF.

This clonotype was recorded once. Just one base apart from a much larger clone, this may be a read error. The chain employs TRBV6-2 or TRBV6-3 and TRBJ2-5; D ambiguous. This CDR3 contains 12 residues. Trimming took off 6 bases at V and 7 bases at J, with 12 bases between the two ends. Germline loops: CDR1 MNHEY, CDR2 SVGEGT. The CDR3 DNA is TGTGCCAGCAGGGCCAAGAGGAGGACCCAGTACTTC. Its protein product is CASRAKRRTQYF.

CDR3 DNA: TGTGCCAGTAGTGAGGGGGGGCTTGAGCAGTACTTC. Its translation is CASSEGGLEQYF. This chain joins TRBV19 and TRBJ2-7; TRBD2 might be the D (7 bases). V was pared by 5 bases and J by 7 bases, with 12 bases between. The CDR3 spans 12 residues. The V gene's germline CDR1 is LNHDA and CDR2 SQIVND (reference sequence).

This clonotype has at least ten counts. DNA for the CDR3: TGTGCCAGCAGCTACCAGGGGGCCGATCAGCCCCAGCATTTT. Translation: CASSYQGADQPQHF. The V and J genes are TRBV5-5 and TRBJ1-5, with 8 bases that match TRBD1. Trimming removed 3 bases from V and 5 bases from J; junction bases left unmatched: 4. Germline CDR1 is SGHKS and CDR2 is YYEKEE (reference sequence). This CDR3 has 14 residues.

This rearrangement joins TRBV7-6 to TRBJ2-5, with D possibly TRBD2 on 6 matching bases. Germline loops: CDR1 SGHVS, CDR2 FNYEAQ. This CDR3 spans 14 amino acids. V gave up 0 bases and J gave up 4 bases, with 9 bases separating them. The CDR3 reads CASSLARDGETQYF. The DNA of the CDR3 is TGTGCCAGCAGCTTAGCGCGGGACGGAGAGACCCAGTACTTC.

This clonotype was seen more than once but under ten times. The CDR3 sequence: CASSQLAGDVADTQYF. The CDR3 DNA is TGTGCCAGCAGCCAACTAGCGGGGGACGTGGCAGATACGCAGTATTTT. V and J are TRBV3-1 and TRBJ2-3; 10 bases are a match to TRBD2. Germline CDR1 LGHDT, CDR2 YNNKEL (reference sequence). The junction had 6 bases not matched to a gene; V was cut back by 2 bases and J by 4 bases. The CDR3 is 16 residues long.

A note on this clonotype: A read error is possible here, since a much larger clone lies one base away. The chain carries TRBV28 and TRBJ2-3; either TRBD1 or TRBD2 may supply D (5 bases each). The germline V gene has CDR1 MDHEN and CDR2 SYDVKM. This CDR3 is 16 amino acids long. The CDR3 DNA follows: TGTGCCAGCAGTTTACATCGGGGCAGGTTCACAGCTACGCAGTATTTT. Translation: CASSLHRGRFTATQYF.

A note on this clonotype: This may be a read error, as it is one base from a much larger clone. The J gene is TRBJ2-3, the V gene TRBV6-5; 7 bases agree with TRBD1. Germline V CDR1 and CDR2: MNHEY, SVGAGI. The CDR3 length is 15 residues. CDR3 nucleotide sequence: TGTGCCAGCAGTTACACAGGGGCTAGCATAGATACGCAGTATTTT. Translating gives CASSYTGASIDTQYF.

This clonotype was detected only a few times. CDR3 DNA sequence: TGTGCCAGCAGAAAAGTGACAGTTAAAAACATTCAGTACTTC. This codes for CASRKVTVKNIQYF. The V gene is TRBV28, the J gene TRBJ2-4, with D possibly TRBD1 on 5 matching bases. CDR3 length: 14 amino acids. Germline V gene lookup returns CDR1 MDHEN and CDR2 SYDVKM. V dropped 6 bases and J dropped 4 bases, with 13 bases sitting between them.

Only a few counts were recorded for this clonotype. The rearrangement joins TRBV12-3 or TRBV12-4 to TRBJ1-5; D gene unclear. The CDR3 consists of 15 residues. Trimming took off 1 base at V and 0 bases at J, with 7 bases between the two ends. Here the CDR3 reads CASSLDRPSNQPQHF. In nucleotides, the CDR3 is TGTGCCAGCAGTTTAGATCGGCCTAGCAATCAGCCCCAGCATTTT.

This clonotype was recorded at least ten times. The chain couples TRBV28 to TRBJ2-3; possible D gene TRBD1, 5 bases. Germline V gives CDR1 MDHEN, CDR2 SYDVKM. This CDR3 comprises 15 residues. The ends were cut back, 6 bases at V and 2 bases at J, with 15 bases in the middle. This chain's CDR3 is CASSFNSGSTDTQYF. Written as DNA, the CDR3 is TGTGCCAGCAGCTTTAATTCAGGGTCCACAGATACGCAGTATTTT.

This clonotype was observed many times. This chain connects TRBV7-2 to TRBJ2-1, with D perhaps TRBD2 (6 bases). The CDR3 length is 14 residues. Trimming left V 1 base short and J 6 bases short, with 10 bases between. Per the germline V gene, CDR1 is SGHTA and CDR2 is FQGNSA. CDR3: CASSLVTRGNEQFF. DNA for the CDR3: TGTGCCAGCAGCTTAGTGACTAGAGGCAATGAGCAGTTCTTC.

The V and J genes are TRBV4-1 and TRBJ2-3, with 14 bases aligning to TRBD2. V gave up 2 bases and J gave up 1 base; unmatched junction bases: 2. Germline V gene lookup returns CDR1 MGHRA and CDR2 YSYEKL. This CDR3 comprises 17 residues. The CDR3 nucleotides read TGCGCCAGCAGCCAATGGGGACTAGCGGGGGGCACAGATACGCAGTATTTT. It specifies CASSQWGLAGGTDTQYF.

The gene calls are TRBV25-1 and TRBJ2-7, with 9 nucleotides matching TRBD1. Germline CDR1 reads MGHDK; CDR2 reads SYGVNS. CDR3 size: 14 residues. The J segment lost 4 bases and the V segment lost 4 bases, leaving 5 bases of the junction unmatched. This chain's CDR3 is CASSARTGEYEQYF. CDR3 sequence (DNA): TGTGCCAGCAGTGCCAGGACAGGGGAATACGAGCAGTACTTC.

A word on this clonotype: This is likely a read error, given that the CDR3 carries no conserved phenylalanine or tryptophan at its end. It is unclear where the CDR3 begins or ends on the DNA, so no DNA is shown, and the CDR3 is as TCRdb lists it. J is TRBJ1-1 and V is TRBV13; the listed D gene, TRBD1, was not tested against the DNA. Germline CDR1 is PRHDT and CDR2 is FYEKMQ (reference sequence). The CDR3 spans 12 amino acids, including both terminal residues. CDR3 amino acids: CASTDRGTEAFL.

Points on this clonotype: Mismatch with germline at one junction end may stem from a read error. V is TRBV4-1 and J is TRBJ2-6; maybe TRBD1 (6 bases). CDR3 length: 16 residues. CDR1 is MGHRA and CDR2 is YSYEKL in the germline V gene. CDR3 sequence: CARSQTQGSGAHVLTF. The DNA for the CDR3 is TGCGCCCGCAGCCAAACACAGGGTTCTGGGGCCCACGTCCTGACTTTC.

This clonotype was recorded many times. The J gene is TRBJ2-7, the V gene TRBV20-1, with 8 bases fitting TRBD2. The V segment lost 4 bases and the J segment 1 base; nucleotides outside the gene matches: 9. Germline values: CDR1 DFQATT, CDR2 SNEGSKA (reference sequence). The CDR3 contains 15 residues. The CDR3 here is CSATILADVSYEQYF. The CDR3 bases are TGCAGTGCTACCATACTAGCGGATGTTTCCTACGAGCAGTACTTC.